This T cell receptor (beta chain) was captured by sequencing in a study of blood T cell repertoires in COVID-19. As for the study in general: The samples span acute and convalescent COVID-19 from the United States, Italy and Spain.

Per the germline V gene, CDR1 is MDHEN and CDR2 is SYDVKM. The CDR3 runs to 18 residues. V was shortened by 4 bases and J by 0 bases, with 19 bases between the two germline ends. Original data processing: Reference gene primer amplification gave estimated nucleated cell counts. The data were produced by immunoSEQ multiplex PCR, yet TCRdb's version contains in-frame clones alone and is incomplete. The V and J calls and clone size were taken over from that table, and D and trimming were inferred from the DNA. The sample has about 270,000 clones; roughly four fifths are singletons. The TCR was taken from a woman in her forties or fifties who had recovered from COVID-19. The J gene is TRBJ2-4, the V gene TRBV28; tentative D call: TRBD1 (5 bases). Material: peripheral blood. This CDR3 reads CASSSRIRASLAKNIQYF. The CDR3 region has the DNA TGTGCCAGCAGTTCACGGATCAGGGCTTCGCTAGCCAAAAACATTCAGTACTTC.